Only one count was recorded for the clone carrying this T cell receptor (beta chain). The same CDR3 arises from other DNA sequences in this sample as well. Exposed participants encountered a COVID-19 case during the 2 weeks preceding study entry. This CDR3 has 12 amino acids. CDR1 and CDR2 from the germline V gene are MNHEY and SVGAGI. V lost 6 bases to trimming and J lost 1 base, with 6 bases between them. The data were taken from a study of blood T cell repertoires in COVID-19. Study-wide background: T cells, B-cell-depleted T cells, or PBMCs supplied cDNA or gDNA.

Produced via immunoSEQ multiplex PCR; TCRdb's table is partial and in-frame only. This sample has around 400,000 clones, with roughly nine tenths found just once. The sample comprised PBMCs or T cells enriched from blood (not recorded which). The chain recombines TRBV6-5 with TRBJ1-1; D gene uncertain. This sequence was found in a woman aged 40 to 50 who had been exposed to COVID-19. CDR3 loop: CASSRGNTEAFF. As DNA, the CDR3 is TGTGCCAGCAGCCGCGGGAACACTGAAGCTTTCTTT.